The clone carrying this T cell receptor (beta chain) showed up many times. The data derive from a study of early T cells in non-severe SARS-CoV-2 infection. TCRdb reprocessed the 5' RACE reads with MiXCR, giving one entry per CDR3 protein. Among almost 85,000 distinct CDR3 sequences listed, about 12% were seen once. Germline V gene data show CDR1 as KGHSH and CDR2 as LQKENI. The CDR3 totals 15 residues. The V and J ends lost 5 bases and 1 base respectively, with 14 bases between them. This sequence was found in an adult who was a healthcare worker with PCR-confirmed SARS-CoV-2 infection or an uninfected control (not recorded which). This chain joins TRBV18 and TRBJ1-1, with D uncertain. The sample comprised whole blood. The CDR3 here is CASSGLGSGNTEAFF. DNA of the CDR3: TGTGCCAGCTCAGGTTTAGGGTCAGGGAACACTGAAGCTTTCTTT.